This passage covers 20 T cell receptor beta chains from one sample sequenced in a study of blood T cell repertoires in COVID-19. Some clones are missing from TCRdb's copy, which holds only in-frame ones; the method was immunoSEQ multiplex PCR. Of about 33,000 clones listed, about 91% are singletons. Sequences were obtained from peripheral blood. The receptor source for this set is a human donor in a cohort sampled during active COVID-19.

This chain connects TRBV28 to TRBJ2-7; the match to TRBD2 covers 11 bases. This CDR3 has 15 residues. CDR1 MDHEN and CDR2 SYDVKM come from the germline V gene. V was clipped by 6 bases and J by 2 bases; unmatched bases: 6. This chain's CDR3 is CASRINSGRAYEQYF. The CDR3 coding sequence is TGTGCCAGCAGGATCAATAGCGGGAGGGCCTACGAGCAGTACTTC.

The gene calls are TRBV7-9 and TRBJ2-1; the D gene is possibly TRBD2 (6 bases). The CDR3 runs to 14 residues. V was pared by 6 bases and J by 6 bases, with 15 bases between. The V gene's germline CDR1 is SEHNR and CDR2 FQNEAQ (reference sequence). The CDR3 coding sequence is TGTGCCAGCAGTTTAAACCGGGGAGGCAATGAGCAGTTCTTC. This sequence encodes CASSLNRGGNEQFF.

In this sample, this clone turned up a few times. This chain uses TRBV6-5 with TRBJ1-6; D gene uncertain. V was trimmed by 0 bases and J by 5 bases, leaving 11 bases between them. There are 16 residues in the CDR3. CDR1 and CDR2 from the germline V gene are MNHEY and SVGAGI. The DNA for the CDR3 is TGTGCCAGCAGTTACTCGGTCCAGTTGAATAATTCACCCCTCCACTTT. This codes for CASSYSVQLNNSPLHF.

This chain connects TRBV18 to TRBJ2-2, with D possibly matching TRBD1 (6 bases). This CDR3 has 16 amino acids. The V end was cut by 6 bases, the J end by 6 bases, with 20 bases between. Germline V CDR1 and CDR2: KGHSH, LQKENI. As DNA, the CDR3 is TGTGCCAGCTCTGCAGGCAGGGGATCGAAAGCCGGGGAGCTGTTTTTT. This gives the protein CASSAGRGSKAGELFF.

V is TRBV27 and J is TRBJ2-4; the D gene is possibly TRBD1 (6 bases). The CDR3 length is 14 residues. Trimming left V 5 bases short and J 3 bases short, with 11 bases between. Germline CDR1 and CDR2: MNHEY and SMNVEV (reference sequence). In nucleotides, the CDR3 is TGTGCCAGCAGTAAGCAGGGGAACAAAAACATTCAGTACTTC. Translated: CASSKQGNKNIQYF.

This clone has a single count. This sequence joins TRBV6-1 and TRBJ2-3; D is perhaps TRBD2 (5 bases). The CDR3 totals 14 residues. V shed 1 base and J shed 2 bases, with 7 bases lying between them. Per germline, CDR1 MNHNS and CDR2 SASEGT. This CDR3 is CASSEGGFTDTQYF. CDR3 nucleotide sequence: TGTGCCAGCAGTGAAGGAGGGTTCACAGATACGCAGTATTTT.

This chain links TRBV27 with TRBJ2-5; TRBD1 is a possible D gene (6 bases). In germline, CDR1 is MNHEY, CDR2 SMNVEV (reference sequence). CDR3 length: 15 residues. V gave up 10 bases and J gave up 1 base, with 19 bases separating them. CDR3 nucleotides: TGTGCCACCCGGGGTGCGGACAGATTCCAAGAGACCCAGTACTTC. Translating it yields CATRGADRFQETQYF.

The gene calls are TRBV19 and TRBJ2-1; TRBD1 matches at 7 bases. Germline assignment: CDR1 LNHDA and CDR2 SQIVND (reference sequence). The CDR3 contains 15 residues. Trimming took 3 bases from V and 5 from J; bases not matched to a gene: 7. CDR3 residues: CASSIHRGFDNEQFF. CDR3 sequence (DNA): TGTGCCAGTAGTATCCACAGGGGCTTCGACAATGAGCAGTTCTTC.

V gene TRBV27 combines with J gene TRBJ2-1; TRBD1 might be the D (6 bases). Trimming took off 4 bases at V and 4 bases at J, with 14 bases between the two ends. Germline V lookup: CDR1 MNHEY, CDR2 SMNVEV (reference sequence). The CDR3 has 15 amino acids. The CDR3 coding sequence is TGTGCCAGCAGTTACCGACAGGAGCTTTACAATGAGCAGTTCTTC. It translates to CASSYRQELYNEQFF.

The chain uses TRBV7-2 and TRBJ1-1; maybe TRBD1 (5 bases). The germline gives CDR1 SGHTA, CDR2 FQGNSA. This CDR3 has 14 amino acids. V shed 5 bases and J shed 4 bases, with 14 bases lying between them. The CDR3 reads CASSASGGGTEAFF. The CDR3 region has the DNA TGTGCCAGCAGCGCCTCCGGGGGGGGCACTGAAGCTTTCTTT.

This chain joins TRBV28 and TRBJ2-5; TRBD2 might be the D (6 bases). V gave up 2 bases and J gave up 8 bases, with 21 bases separating them. The CDR3 is 16 amino acids. Germline V gene lookup returns CDR1 MDHEN and CDR2 SYDVKM. The CDR3 DNA follows: TGTGCCAGCAGTTTAGGGGGGTTGGGGCAAACGGGCACCCAGTACTTC. It translates to CASSLGGLGQTGTQYF.

The rearrangement joins TRBV4-1 to TRBJ2-6; D gene unclear. V gave up 1 base and J gave up 4 bases, with 14 bases separating them. The CDR3 totals 17 residues. The germline gives CDR1 MGHRA, CDR2 YSYEKL. The CDR3 spells CASSQVSSGWGANVLTF. The CDR3 DNA sequence: TGCGCCAGCAGCCAAGTTTCGTCGGGTTGGGGGGCCAACGTCCTGACTTTC.

The V and J genes are TRBV19 and TRBJ1-1, with D unresolved. The CDR3 consists of 12 residues. In germline, CDR1 is LNHDA, CDR2 SQIVND (reference sequence). V was clipped by 3 bases and J by 2 bases, with 4 bases between them. In DNA form, the CDR3 reads TGTGCCAGTAGTATCGGTAACACTGAAGCTTTCTTT. Translating gives CASSIGNTEAFF. Full variable domain (remainder filled in from reference TRBV19 and TRBJ1-1): DGGITQSPKYLFRKEGQNVTLSCEQNLNHDAMYWYRQDPGQGLRLIYYSQIVNDFQKGDIAEGYSVSREKKESFPLTVTSAQKNPTAFYLCASSIGNTEAFFGQGTRLTVV.

This chain links TRBV6-5 with TRBJ2-7, with a tentative D call TRBD2 (6 bases). This CDR3 region has 15 residues. The V gene lost 7 bases and the J gene lost 4 bases, with 20 bases spanning the gap. The germline CDR1 and CDR2 sequences are MNHEY and SVGAGI. For the CDR3, the DNA is TGTGCCAGCACGGTAGATGCGGGGTTTGTATACGAGCAGTACTTC. This sequence encodes CASTVDAGFVYEQYF.

The chain links TRBV19 to TRBJ1-4, with 7 bases identical to TRBD1. CDR3 size: 13 residues. V gave up 8 bases and J gave up 8 bases; unmatched junction bases: 8. Germline V gives CDR1 LNHDA, CDR2 SQIVND (reference sequence). The CDR3 here is CASLGGNREKLFF. The DNA for the CDR3 is TGTGCCAGTTTAGGGGGCAATCGGGAAAAACTGTTTTTT.

This clone was seen just once. The chain has TRBV7-2 and TRBJ2-7; no clear D gene. This CDR3 contains 15 residues. Germline-derived CDR1 and CDR2 are SGHTA and FQGNSA. V was shortened by 5 bases and J by 0 bases, with 14 bases between the two germline ends. CDR3 sequence (DNA): TGTGCCAGCAGCACCCAAGCCAGGAACTCCTACGAGCAGTACTTC. It encodes CASSTQARNSYEQYF.

In its sample, this clone was seen a few times. The V gene is TRBV28, the J gene TRBJ2-2; TRBD1 aligns across 11 bases. V lost 5 bases to trimming and J lost 4 bases; unmatched junction nucleotides: 9. Germline V gene data show CDR1 as MDHEN and CDR2 as SYDVKM. The CDR3 covers 17 residues. CDR3 sequence (DNA): TGTGCCAGCAGTCCCCGGACAGGGGGCCTTAGCACCGGGGAGCTGTTTTTT. Its translation: CASSPRTGGLSTGELFF.

The rearrangement links TRBV4-3 to TRBJ1-4; weak D call: TRBD1 (5 bases). V was cut by 0 bases and J by 4 bases, with 12 bases left in between. This CDR3 region has 16 residues. Germline V lookup: CDR1 LGHNA, CDR2 YSLEER. The CDR3: CASSQEVGGDNEKLFF. The CDR3 coding sequence is TGCGCCAGCAGCCAAGAAGTTGGAGGGGATAATGAAAAACTGTTTTTT.

The gene calls are TRBV4-2 and TRBJ2-1; D possibly corresponds to TRBD1 (6 bases). This CDR3 is built from 15 residues. Trimming took 0 bases from V and 0 from J, leaving 6 bases between them. Germline-derived CDR1 and CDR2 are LGHNA and YNFKEQ. The CDR3 coding sequence is TGTGCCAGCAGCCAAGAAGGGGGCTCCTACAATGAGCAGTTCTTC. It is translated as CASSQEGGSYNEQFF.

This clone came up a few times. This chain links TRBV19 with TRBJ1-6; TRBD1 matches at 7 bases. The CDR3 is 13 amino acids. The germline V gene encodes CDR1 LNHDA and CDR2 SQIVND (reference sequence). The V and J ends lost 5 bases and 10 bases, in that order; junction bases with no gene match: 5. In DNA, the CDR3 is TGTGCCAGTAGTTTCCAGGGGGGCTCACCCCTCCACTTT. As protein: CASSFQGGSPLHF.